One and the same sample provided the 19 T cell receptor beta chains below, sequenced in a study of shared clonotypes between healthy human individuals (dated by TCRdb to 2018 to 2020). Libraries were prepared through the immunoSEQ multiplex PCR assay. The clones in this table, taken by TCRdb from immuneACCESS, are in-frame only. Not every clone is retained; where verified, under half of the shortfall comes from an unresolved V gene, and the cause of the rest is unknown. The sample yields roughly 2 million clones; under 97% were counted once. Approximately 0.13% of the sample is held by the ten biggest clonotypes. The sequencing sample was made of naive CD4+ T cells sorted from blood. Reading the label with the study, this specimen's cell subset or site is: CD45RA+ positively selected. Receptor source: a man between 18 and 29 years old in good health.

V gene TRBV7-8 combines with J gene TRBJ1-2; D is unclear. The germline CDR1 and CDR2 sequences are SGHVS and FQNEAQ. The CDR3 spans 16 residues. V lost 0 bases, J lost 0 bases, and 11 bases lay in between. The CDR3 DNA reads TGTGCCAGCAGCTTAGCGCCCTCGTTAGCTAACTATGGCTACACCTTC. This gives the protein CASSLAPSLANYGYTF.

The chain carries TRBV7-2 and TRBJ2-1; TRBD2 is a possible D gene (5 bases). Trimming took off 6 bases at V and 5 bases at J, with 14 bases between the two ends. This CDR3 contains 14 residues. Germline values: CDR1 SGHTA, CDR2 FQGNSA. The CDR3 protein is CASSLRGWDNEQFF. The CDR3 DNA sequence: TGTGCCAGCAGTCTAAGAGGGTGGGACAATGAGCAGTTCTTC.

With respect to this clone: Other nucleotide sequences from this sample produce the same CDR3. The CDR3 bases are TGTGCCAGCAGGCCGGGACAGTCCTACGAGCAGTACTTC. This encodes CASRPGQSYEQYF. The chain has TRBV2 and TRBJ2-7, with 7 nucleotides matching TRBD1. CDR1 and CDR2 from the germline V gene are SNHLY and FYNNEI. V shed 6 bases, J shed 1 base, and the junction held 3 bases outside the gene matches. There are 13 residues in the CDR3.

The genes are TRBV2 and TRBJ2-5; TRBD2 is a possible D gene (7 bases). The V end was cut by 5 bases, the J end by 5 bases, with 21 bases between. The CDR3 contains 16 residues. CDR1 and CDR2 (germline): SNHLY, FYNNEI. The CDR3 protein is CASSKLRSRGGETQYF. CDR3 DNA sequence: TGTGCCAGCAGTAAATTGAGAAGCAGGGGAGGGGAGACCCAGTACTTC. The whole variable domain, filled in from reference TRBV2 and TRBJ2-5, reads EPEVTQTPSHQVTQMGQEVILRCVPISNHLYFYWYRQILGQKVEFLVSFYNNEISEKSEIFDDQFSVERPDGSNFTLKIRSTKLEDSAMYFCASSKLRSRGGETQYFGPGTRLLVL.

The gene calls are TRBV29-1 and TRBJ2-2; 8 positions match TRBD1. The V gene end was trimmed by 4 bases and the J gene end by 1 base; junction bases not matched to a gene: 2. The CDR3 covers 14 residues. Per the germline V gene, CDR1 is SQVTM and CDR2 is ANQGSEA. This chain's CDR3 is CSVAGGLNTGELFF. As DNA, the CDR3 is TGCAGCGTTGCAGGGGGCTTGAACACCGGGGAGCTGTTTTTT.

The chain links TRBV25-1 to TRBJ2-7; D uncertain. The V gene lost 1 base and the J gene lost 4 bases, with 8 bases spanning the gap. The germline V gene encodes CDR1 MGHDK and CDR2 SYGVNS. The CDR3 sequence is 13 residues long. CDR3 sequence reads: CASSEFGLYEQYF. The CDR3 region has the DNA TGTGCCAGCAGTGAATTCGGCCTTTACGAGCAGTACTTC.

With regard to this clone: Other DNA sequences in this specimen translate into the identical CDR3. The chain carries TRBV5-1 and TRBJ2-3, with TRBD1 as a possible D gene (5 bases). The germline V gene encodes CDR1 SGHRS and CDR2 YFSETQ. CDR3 length equals 14 residues. V gave up 4 bases and J gave up 0 bases, with 9 bases separating them. The CDR3 region has the DNA TGCGCCAGCAGCCTTCGACAGAGCACAGATACGCAGTATTTT. Protein: CASSLRQSTDTQYF.

The V and J genes are TRBV30 and TRBJ2-5; possibly TRBD1 or TRBD2 for D (7 bases each). V was pared by 5 bases and J by 5 bases, with 21 bases between. Germline V lookup: CDR1 GTSNPN, CDR2 SVGIG (reference sequence). The CDR3 runs 15 residues. Here the CDR3 reads CAWSGGQTTGETQYF. Written as DNA, the CDR3 is TGTGCCTGGTCGGGGGGACAGACTACGGGGGAGACCCAGTACTTC. Filled out from reference TRBV30 and TRBJ2-5, the complete variable domain reads SQTIHQWPATLVQPVGSPLSLECTVEGTSNPNLYWYRQAAGRGLQLLFYSVGIGQISSEVPQNLSASRPQDRQFILSSKKLLLSDSGFYLCAWSGGQTTGETQYFGPGTRLLVL.

CDR3 DNA sequence: TGTGCCAGCAGTGCCCAGGGTCCGGAGACCCAGTACTTC. This translates into CASSAQGPETQYF. This sequence joins TRBV27 and TRBJ2-5; the D gene is possibly TRBD1 (5 bases). CDR3 length equals 13 residues. The V end lost 5 bases, the J end lost 5 bases, and 12 bases lay between the germline ends. CDR1 is MNHEY and CDR2 is SMNVEV in the germline V gene (reference sequence).

Remarks on this clone: Other nucleotide sequences in the sample specify the same CDR3. The gene calls are TRBV5-1 and TRBJ1-2, with 7 nucleotides matching TRBD1. The CDR3 sequence is 14 residues long. Germline trimming cut 3 bases from V and 0 bases from J; bases unmatched to any gene: 2. The germline gives CDR1 SGHRS, CDR2 YFSETQ. The CDR3 region has the DNA TGCGCCAGCAGCTCGGACAGGCCTAACTATGGCTACACCTTC. Its protein product is CASSSDRPNYGYTF.

J is TRBJ1-3 and V is TRBV15; D is possibly TRBD1 (6 bases). The CDR3 consists of 19 residues. V was clipped by 0 bases and J by 7 bases, with 25 bases between them. CDR1 is LNHNV, CDR2 YYDKDF, per germline (reference sequence). The CDR3 sequence: CATSRDKGEVRGPRNTIYF. CDR3 DNA sequence: TGTGCCACCAGCAGAGATAAAGGCGAAGTCAGGGGCCCTCGGAACACCATATATTTT.

The rearrangement joins TRBV7-2 to TRBJ1-1; 11 bases line up with TRBD1. J was trimmed by 4 bases and V by 5 bases; bases with no gene match: 6. Germline CDR1 reads SGHTA; CDR2 reads FQGNSA. CDR3 length equals 15 residues. The CDR3 loop reads CASSRGQGASTEAFF. DNA for the CDR3: TGTGCCAGCAGCCGCGGACAGGGGGCGAGCACTGAAGCTTTCTTT.

To note about this clone: In the same sample, other DNA sequences code for this CDR3. The rearrangement uses TRBV5-4 and TRBJ1-2, with unresolved D. This CDR3 is built from 13 residues. Germline CDR1 is SGHNT and CDR2 is YYREEE (reference sequence). V gave up 2 bases and J gave up 4 bases, with 9 bases separating them. CDR3 sequence: CASSFGQTYGYTF. As DNA, the CDR3 is TGTGCCAGCAGCTTTGGCCAGACCTATGGCTACACCTTC.

The rearrangement links TRBV4-3 to TRBJ1-4, with D uncertain. V lost 0 bases and J 0 bases, leaving 11 bases between the germline ends. Germline lookup yields CDR1 LGHNA and CDR2 YSLEER. This CDR3 has 17 residues. The CDR3 region has the DNA TGCGCCAGCAGCCAAGATCGCCAACTGTCAACTAATGAAAAACTGTTTTTT. It codes for CASSQDRQLSTNEKLFF.

The chain recombines TRBV5-1 with TRBJ2-1; D tentatively reads TRBD1 or TRBD2 (6 bases each). V lost 2 bases, J lost 6 bases, and 12 bases lay in between. The CDR3 covers 14 residues. The germline V gene has CDR1 SGHRS and CDR2 YFSETQ. DNA for the CDR3: TGCGCCAGCAGCTTTCTTTCGGGGGCCAATGAGCAGTTCTTC. Protein product: CASSFLSGANEQFF.

The gene calls are TRBV25-1 and TRBJ2-7; TRBD2 might be the D (6 bases). Deletions cut 7 bases from V and 2 bases from J, with 15 bases between. The CDR3 runs to 14 residues. CDR1 is MGHDK, CDR2 SYGVNS, per germline. CDR3 DNA sequence: TGTGCCAGCAAAAAGGGCGGGACTGCCTACGAGCAGTACTTC. Translating gives CASKKGGTAYEQYF.

This clone is a singleton in its sample. The genes are TRBV30 and TRBJ2-7; 9 bases fit TRBD1. Trimming at V came to 5 bases and at J to 5 bases, leaving 4 bases not matched to a gene. There are 12 residues in the CDR3. Germline V gene data show CDR1 as GTSNPN and CDR2 as SVGIG (reference sequence). Here the CDR3 DNA reads TGTGCCTGGGATACAGGGGGCAACGAGCAGTACTTC. It codes for CAWDTGGNEQYF.

Points on this clone: This CDR3 is also generated by other DNA sequences in the sample. The chain employs TRBV18 and TRBJ1-1; 9 nucleotides agree with TRBD1. The CDR3 covers 14 residues. V trimming: 5 bases; J trimming: 4 bases; junction bases outside the gene matches: 5. Per germline, CDR1 KGHSH and CDR2 LQKENI. CDR3 sequence: CASSETGGGTEAFF. DNA of the CDR3: TGTGCCAGCTCAGAGACAGGGGGAGGCACTGAAGCTTTCTTT.

This chain uses TRBV5-1 with TRBJ1-2; weak D call: TRBD1 (5 bases). V lost 0 bases and J 4 bases, leaving 13 bases between the germline ends. This CDR3 has 15 amino acids. Germline values: CDR1 SGHRS, CDR2 YFSETQ. The CDR3 spells CASSLDGGSFYGYTF. DNA for the CDR3: TGCGCCAGCAGCTTGGATGGGGGTAGTTTCTATGGCTACACCTTC.